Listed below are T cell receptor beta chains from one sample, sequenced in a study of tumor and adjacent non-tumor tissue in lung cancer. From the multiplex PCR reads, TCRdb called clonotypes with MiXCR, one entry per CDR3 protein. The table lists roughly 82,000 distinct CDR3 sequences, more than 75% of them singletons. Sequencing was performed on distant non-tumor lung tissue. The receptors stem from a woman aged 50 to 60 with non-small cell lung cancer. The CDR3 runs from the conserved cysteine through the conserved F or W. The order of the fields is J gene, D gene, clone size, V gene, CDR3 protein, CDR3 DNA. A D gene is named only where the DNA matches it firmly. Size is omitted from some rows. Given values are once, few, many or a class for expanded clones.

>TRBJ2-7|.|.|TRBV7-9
CASSLESYERYF
TGTGCCAGCAGCTTAGAATCCTACGAGAGGTACTTC
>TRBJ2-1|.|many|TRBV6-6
CASRTILENEQFF
TGTGCCAGCAGAACCATCCTAGAGAATGAGCAGTTCTTC
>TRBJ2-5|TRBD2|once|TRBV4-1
CASRQPTSGGRETQYF
TGCGCCAGCAGGCAACCGACTAGCGGGGGCCGAGAAACCCAGTACTTC
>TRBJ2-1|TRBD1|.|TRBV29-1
CIVRTGGGEQFF
TGTATCGTTCGGACAGGGGGCGGTGAGCAGTTCTTC
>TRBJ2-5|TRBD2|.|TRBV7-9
CPSSPLAGGPETQYF
TGTCCCAGCAGTCCTTTAGCGGGAGGACCAGAGACCCAGTACTTC
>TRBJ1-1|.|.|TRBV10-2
CASSGTNTEAFF
TGCGCCAGCAGTGGGACAAACACTGAAGCTTTCTTT
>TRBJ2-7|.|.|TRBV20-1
CSVRWASEQYF
TGCAGTGTCCGGTGGGCGTCCGAGCAGTACTTC
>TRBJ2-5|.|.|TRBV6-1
CPSGQRQETQYF
TGTCCCAGTGGTCAGAGACAAGAGACCCAGTACTTC
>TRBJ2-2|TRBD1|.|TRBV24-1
CTTGDRGGANTGELFF
TGTACCACCGGGGACCGAGGGGGCGCGAACACCGGGGAGCTGTTTTTT
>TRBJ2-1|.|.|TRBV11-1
CVSSPTPSTGDKHFF
TGTGTCAGCAGCCCGACTCCTTCGACTGGCGATAAGCACTTCTTC
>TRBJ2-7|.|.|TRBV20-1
CSWERDHWSYEQYF
TGCAGTTGGGAGAGGGACCACTGGTCCTACGAGCAGTACTTC
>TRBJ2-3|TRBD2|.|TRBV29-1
CSVGIGEAGASTDTQYF
TGCAGCGTTGGAATCGGCGAGGCGGGAGCGAGCACAGATACTCAGTATTTT
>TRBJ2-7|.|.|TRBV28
CASRCDNNDYEQYF
TGTGCCAGCAGGTGCGACAATAATGACTACGAGCAGTACTTC
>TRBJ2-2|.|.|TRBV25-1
CASSYTNTGELFF
TGTGCCAGCAGTTATACGAACACCGGGGAGCTGTTTTTT
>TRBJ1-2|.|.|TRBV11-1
CASSLYTMGDYGNTF
TGTGCCAGCAGCCTTTACACAATGGGCGACTATGGCAACACCTTC
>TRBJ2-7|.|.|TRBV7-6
CASSLSATSNEQCF
TGTGCCAGCAGCTTATCCGCTACTAGTAACGAGCAGTGCTTC
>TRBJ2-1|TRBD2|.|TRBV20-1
CSARDLWGGNEQFF
TGCAGTGCTAGAGACCTTTGGGGGGGCAATGAGCAGTTCTTC
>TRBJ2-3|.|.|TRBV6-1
CASLNPRVRDTQYF
TGTGCCAGCTTAAATCCGAGAGTAAGAGATACGCAGTATTTT
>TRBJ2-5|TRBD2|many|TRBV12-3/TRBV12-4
CASRAGLELVTQYF
TGTGCCAGCAGAGCGGGACTAGAGTTGGTGACCCAGTACTTC
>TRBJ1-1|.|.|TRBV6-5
CANSKVEKAFF
TGTGCCAACAGTAAGGTGGAGAAAGCTTTCTTT
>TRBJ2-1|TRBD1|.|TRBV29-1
CSVGLPGQGRYEQFF
TGCAGCGTTGGTCTACCCGGACAGGGTCGGTATGAGCAGTTCTTC
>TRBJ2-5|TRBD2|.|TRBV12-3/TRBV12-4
CVRSLGLRGGTQYF
TGTGTCAGGAGCCTGGGACTACGGGGCGGGACCCAGTACTTC
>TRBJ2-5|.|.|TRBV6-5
CASKGWKEGTVRAEYF
TGTGCCAGCAAAGGGTGGAAGGAGGGGACGGTACGGGCAGAGTACTTC
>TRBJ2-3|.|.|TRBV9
CASSVRVVPTDTQYF
TGTGCCAGCAGCGTACGGGTAGTCCCCACAGATACGCAGTATTTT
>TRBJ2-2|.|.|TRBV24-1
CATSDRGLNRELLF
TGTGCCACCAGTGACCGGGGGCTCAACCGGGAGCTGCTTTTT